The entry that follows covers one TCR beta chain sequence. This sample was taken from a study of blood T cell repertoires in COVID-19. Study-wide background: Specimens from acute and convalescent COVID-19 originated in the United States, Italy and Spain. Sample material is recorded as cDNA or gDNA derived from T cells, B-cell-depleted T cells, or PBMCs.

Original handling: Estimation of nucleated cell counts relied on the amplification of reference gene primers. Produced via immunoSEQ multiplex PCR; TCRdb's table is partial and in-frame only. V and J calls and clone size are as listed in that table; D and trimming were resolved from the DNA. Of over 85,000 clones listed, just over 75% are singletons. The sequence derives from a woman aged 80 or over with acute or convalescent COVID-19. The sample consisted of peripheral blood.

CDR3 DNA sequence: TGTGCCAGCAGCACTCTCGCCCTGGGGCGGGGAGCTGTTTTT. Protein product: CASSTLALGRGAVF. The chain links TRBV21-1 to TRBJ2-2; TRBD2 is taken as the D call from the table, unchecked against the DNA. TRBV21-1 is designated a pseudogene. This CDR3 contains 14 residues.